The rows below give T cell receptor beta chains drawn from one sample of a study of identical twins. TCRdb reprocessed the 5' RACE reads with MiXCR, giving one entry per CDR3 protein. The profile shows hundreds of thousands of distinct CDR3 sequences, about 18% of them singletons. These data are also associated with another study on T cells expressing NK-cell markers.

Sequenced input: PBMCs. The source is a woman between 18 and 30 years old in good health. Both conserved end residues are part of each CDR3. The D gene is left open where the match is weak. Clone size is stated in some rows and not others, as once, few, many or a class when expanded.

V gene,D gene,clone size,CDR3 length,J gene,CDR3 DNA,CDR3 protein
TRBV29-1,NA,few,13,TRBJ2-1,TGCAGCGTGGGGCTGACAGCCTACAATGAGCAGTTCTTC,CSVGLTAYNEQFF
TRBV5-1,TRBD1,many,14,TRBJ1-5,TGCGCCAGCAGCCTGACAGGGAGAGATCAGCCCCAGCATTTT,CASSLTGRDQPQHF
TRBV7-2,TRBD2,few,12,TRBJ2-3,TGTGCCAGCAGCTCGGGACTACATACGCAGTATTTT,CASSSGLHTQYF
TRBV20-1,TRBD1,NA,14,TRBJ2-1,TGCAGTGCTAGATCGGGACAGACATACAATGAGCAGTTCTTC,CSARSGQTYNEQFF
TRBV6-1,TRBD2,few,15,TRBJ2-1,TGTGCCAGCAGTCCCAACAGCGGGAGTTTGGATGAGCAGTTCTTC,CASSPNSGSLDEQFF
TRBV3-1,TRBD1,NA,16,TRBJ1-1,TGTGCCAGCAGCCAACGGGACAGGGGGTATCTTGCTGAAGCTTTCTTT,CASSQRDRGYLAEAFF
TRBV5-1,NA,NA,13,TRBJ2-5,TGCGCCAGCAAGGAAGACTGGCAAGAGACCCAGTACTTC,CASKEDWQETQYF
TRBV12-3/TRBV12-4,NA,few,13,TRBJ1-2,TGTGCCAGCACCCCGGGGAGGGCATATGGCTACACCTTC,CASTPGRAYGYTF
TRBV12-3/TRBV12-4,NA,NA,14,TRBJ2-7,TGTGCCAGCAGTTTATGGCAGGAGTTGGACGAGCAGTACTTC,CASSLWQELDEQYF
TRBV7-2,TRBD2,NA,15,TRBJ2-1,TGTGCCAGCAGCTTAGCTTTGTCTAGCGGACGGGAGCAGTTCTTC,CASSLALSSGREQFF
TRBV29-1,NA,NA,15,TRBJ2-1,TGCAGCGTTCTGGGGACGGCGAGCTCCTACAATGAGCAGTTCTTC,CSVLGTASSYNEQFF
TRBV5-1,NA,NA,16,TRBJ2-3,TGCGCCAGCAGCTTGATGGCGGAAAGAGGGACAGATACGCAGTATTTT,CASSLMAERGTDTQYF
TRBV6-7,TRBD2,few,17,TRBJ2-2,TGTGCCAGCAGTCTGGCGGGAGGGTTAGAGAACACCGGGGAGCTGTTTTTT,CASSLAGGLENTGELFF